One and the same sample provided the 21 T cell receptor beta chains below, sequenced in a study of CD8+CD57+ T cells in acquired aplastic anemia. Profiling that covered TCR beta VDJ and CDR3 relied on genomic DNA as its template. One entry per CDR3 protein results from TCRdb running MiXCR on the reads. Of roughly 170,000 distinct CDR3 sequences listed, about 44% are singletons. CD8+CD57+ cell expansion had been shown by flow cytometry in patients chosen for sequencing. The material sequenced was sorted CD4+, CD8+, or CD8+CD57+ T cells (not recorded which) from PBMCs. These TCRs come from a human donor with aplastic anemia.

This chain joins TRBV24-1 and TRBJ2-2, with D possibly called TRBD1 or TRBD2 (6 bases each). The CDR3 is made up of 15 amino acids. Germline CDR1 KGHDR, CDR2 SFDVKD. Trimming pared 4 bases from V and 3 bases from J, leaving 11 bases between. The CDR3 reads CATSEGGRDTGELFF. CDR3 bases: TGTGCCACCAGTGAAGGGGGGCGCGACACCGGGGAGCTGTTTTTT.

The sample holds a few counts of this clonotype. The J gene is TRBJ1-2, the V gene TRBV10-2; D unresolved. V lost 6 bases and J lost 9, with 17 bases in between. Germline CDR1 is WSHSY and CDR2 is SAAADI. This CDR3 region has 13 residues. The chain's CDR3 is CASRIDLVMSYTF. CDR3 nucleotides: TGCGCCAGCAGAATCGACTTAGTTATGAGCTACACCTTC.

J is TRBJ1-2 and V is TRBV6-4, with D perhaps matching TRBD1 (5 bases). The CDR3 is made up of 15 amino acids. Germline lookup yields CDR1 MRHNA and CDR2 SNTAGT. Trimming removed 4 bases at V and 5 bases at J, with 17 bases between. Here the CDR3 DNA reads TGTGCCAGCAGTGGCCGACTCTCTAGGGGATATGGCTACACCTTC. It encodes CASSGRLSRGYGYTF.

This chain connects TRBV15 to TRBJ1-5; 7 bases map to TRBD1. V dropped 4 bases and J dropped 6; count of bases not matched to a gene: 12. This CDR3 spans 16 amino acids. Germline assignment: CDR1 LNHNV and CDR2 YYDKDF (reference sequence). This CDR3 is CATSKRGQEGFQPQHF. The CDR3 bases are TGTGCCACCAGCAAAAGAGGACAGGAAGGGTTTCAGCCCCAGCATTTT.

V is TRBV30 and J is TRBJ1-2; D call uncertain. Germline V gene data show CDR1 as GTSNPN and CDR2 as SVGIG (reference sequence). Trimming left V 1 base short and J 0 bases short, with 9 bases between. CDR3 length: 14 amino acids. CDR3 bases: TGTGCCTGGAGTGATGGAGCCCCTAACTATGGCTACACCTTC. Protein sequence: CAWSDGAPNYGYTF.

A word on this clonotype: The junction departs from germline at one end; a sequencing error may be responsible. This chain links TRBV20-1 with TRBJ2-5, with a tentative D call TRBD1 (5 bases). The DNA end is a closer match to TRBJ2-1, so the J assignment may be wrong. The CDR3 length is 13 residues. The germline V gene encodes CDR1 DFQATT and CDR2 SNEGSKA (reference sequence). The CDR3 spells CSARDHPDNGQFF. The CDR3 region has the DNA TGCAGTGCTAGAGATCACCCGGACAATGGGCAGTTCTTC.

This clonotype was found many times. CDR3 sequence: CASSITGGSETQYF. The CDR3, as DNA: TGTGCCAGCAGCATAACAGGGGGCTCAGAGACCCAGTACTTC. This chain uses TRBV5-6 with TRBJ2-5, with 9 bases lining up with TRBD1. This CDR3 is 14 amino acids long. Germline V gene lookup returns CDR1 SGHDT and CDR2 YYEEEE. Trimming cost V 4 bases and J 4 bases; bases outside gene matches: 5.

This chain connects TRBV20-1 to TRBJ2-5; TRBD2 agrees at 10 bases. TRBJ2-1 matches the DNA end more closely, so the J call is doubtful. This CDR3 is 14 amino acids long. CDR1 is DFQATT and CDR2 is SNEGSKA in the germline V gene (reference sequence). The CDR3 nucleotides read TGCAGTGCTACTAGCGGGGGACTCTACAATGAGCAGTTCTTC. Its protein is CSATSGGLYNEQFF.

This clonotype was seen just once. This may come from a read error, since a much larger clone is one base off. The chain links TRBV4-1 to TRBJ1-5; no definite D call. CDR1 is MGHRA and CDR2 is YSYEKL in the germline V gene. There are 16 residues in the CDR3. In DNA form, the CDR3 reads TGCGCCAGCAGCAAAGACTCGGAGAATAGCAATCAGCCCCAGCATTTT. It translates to CASSKDSENSNQPQHF.

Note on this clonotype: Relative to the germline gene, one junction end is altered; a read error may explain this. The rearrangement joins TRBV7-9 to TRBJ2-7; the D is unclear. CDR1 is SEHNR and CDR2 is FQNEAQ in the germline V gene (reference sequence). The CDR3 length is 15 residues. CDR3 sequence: CASSGAGRISYVQYF. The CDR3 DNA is TGTGCCAGCAGCGGCGCAGGTAGAATCTCCTACGTGCAGTATTTC.

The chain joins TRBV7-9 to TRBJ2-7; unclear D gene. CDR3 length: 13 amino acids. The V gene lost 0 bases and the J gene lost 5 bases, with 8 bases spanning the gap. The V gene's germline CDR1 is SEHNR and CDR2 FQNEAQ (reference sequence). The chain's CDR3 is CASSLANDHEQYF. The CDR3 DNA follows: TGTGCCAGCAGCTTAGCGAACGACCACGAGCAGTACTTC.

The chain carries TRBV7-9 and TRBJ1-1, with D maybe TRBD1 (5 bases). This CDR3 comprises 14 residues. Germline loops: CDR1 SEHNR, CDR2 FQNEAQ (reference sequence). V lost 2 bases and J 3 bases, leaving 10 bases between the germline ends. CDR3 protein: CASSLQGVDTEAFF. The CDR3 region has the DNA TGTGCCAGCAGCTTACAGGGTGTGGACACTGAAGCTTTCTTT.

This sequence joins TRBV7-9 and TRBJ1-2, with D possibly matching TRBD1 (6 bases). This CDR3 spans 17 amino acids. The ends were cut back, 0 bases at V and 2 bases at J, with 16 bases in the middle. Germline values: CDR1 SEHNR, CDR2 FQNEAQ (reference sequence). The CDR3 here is CASSLAGTRMKNYGYTF. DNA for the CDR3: TGTGCCAGCAGCTTAGCCGGGACACGAATGAAAAACTATGGCTACACCTTC.

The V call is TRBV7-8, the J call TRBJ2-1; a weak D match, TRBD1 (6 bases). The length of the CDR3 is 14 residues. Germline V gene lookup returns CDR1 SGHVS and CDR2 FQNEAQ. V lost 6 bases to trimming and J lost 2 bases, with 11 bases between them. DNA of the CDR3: TGTGCCAGCAGTCAGGACAGCGCCTACAATGAGCAGTTCTTC. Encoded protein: CASSQDSAYNEQFF.

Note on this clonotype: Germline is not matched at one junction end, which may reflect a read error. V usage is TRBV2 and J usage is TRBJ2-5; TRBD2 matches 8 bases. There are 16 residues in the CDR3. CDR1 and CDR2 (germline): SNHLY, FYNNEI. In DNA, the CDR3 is TGTGCCAGCAGTGAATCCAGCGGGGGTTCTAAAGAGACCCAGTGCTTC. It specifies CASSESSGGSKETQCF.

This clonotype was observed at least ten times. DNA for the CDR3: TGCGCCAGCAGCCCAACAGGGACAGGGGTTAGCGAGCAGTACTTC. Protein sequence: CASSPTGTGVSEQYF. The chain is built from TRBV5-1 and TRBJ2-7; 10 bases align to TRBD1. The CDR3 is 15 residues long. V dropped 4 bases and J dropped 6; count of bases not matched to a gene: 10. CDR1 and CDR2 (germline): SGHRS, YFSETQ.

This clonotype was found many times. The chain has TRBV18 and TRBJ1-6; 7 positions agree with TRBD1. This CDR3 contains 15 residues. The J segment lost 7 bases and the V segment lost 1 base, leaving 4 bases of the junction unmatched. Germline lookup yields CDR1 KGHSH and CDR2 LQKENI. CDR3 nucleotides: TGTGCCAGCTCACCACAGGGGGCGGCCAATTCACCCCTCCACTTT. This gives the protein CASSPQGAANSPLHF.

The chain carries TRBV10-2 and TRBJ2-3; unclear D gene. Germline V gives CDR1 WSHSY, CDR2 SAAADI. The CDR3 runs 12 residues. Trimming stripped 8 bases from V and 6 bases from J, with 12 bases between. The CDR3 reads CASSPALDTQYF. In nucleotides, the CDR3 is TGCGCCAGCTCCCCGGCTCTGGATACGCAGTATTTT.

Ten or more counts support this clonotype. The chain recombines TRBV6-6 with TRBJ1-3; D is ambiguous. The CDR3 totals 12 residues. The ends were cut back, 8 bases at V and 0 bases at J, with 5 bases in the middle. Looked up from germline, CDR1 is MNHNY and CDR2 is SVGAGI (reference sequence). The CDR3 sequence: CASLGSGNTIYF. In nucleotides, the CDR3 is TGTGCCAGCCTAGGCTCTGGAAACACCATATATTTT.

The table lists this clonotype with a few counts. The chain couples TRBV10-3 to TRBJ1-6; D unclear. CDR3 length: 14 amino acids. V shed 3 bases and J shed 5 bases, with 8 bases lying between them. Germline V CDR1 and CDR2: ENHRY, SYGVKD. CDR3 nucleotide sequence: TGTGCCATCAGTGATGGTCAAGATAATTCACCCCTCCACTTT. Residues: CAISDGQDNSPLHF.

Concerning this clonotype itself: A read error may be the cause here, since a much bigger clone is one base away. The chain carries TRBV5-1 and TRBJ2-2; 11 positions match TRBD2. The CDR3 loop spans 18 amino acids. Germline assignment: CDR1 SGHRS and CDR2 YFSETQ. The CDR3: CTSSLGGLAAANTGELFF. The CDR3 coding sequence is TGCACCAGCAGCTTGGGGGGACTAGCGGCCGCGAACACCGGGGAGCTGTTTTTT.